The 4 T cell receptor beta chains listed next were all sequenced from one sample in a study of blood T cell repertoires in COVID-19. The assay was immunoSEQ multiplex PCR, and TCRdb's table has in-frame clones only and misses some. The table includes some 190,000 clones, around 79% detected once. Source material: peripheral blood. The source is a woman aged 45-60 years with acute or convalescent COVID-19.

This clone showed up just once. This chain connects TRBV25-1 to TRBJ2-1; D gene ambiguous. Trimming removed 2 bases from V and 6 bases from J, with 14 bases in between. The CDR3 has 15 residues. Germline V CDR1 and CDR2: MGHDK, SYGVNS. The CDR3 bases are TGTGCCAGCAGTGAAGCCAGCTGGAGTGGCAATGAGCAGTTCTTC. Its protein is CASSEASWSGNEQFF. Filled out from reference TRBV25-1 and TRBJ2-1, the complete variable domain reads EADIYQTPRYLVIGTGKKITLECSQTMGHDKMYWYQQDPGMELHLIHYSYGVNSTEKGDLSSESTVSRIRTEHFPLTLESARPSHTSQYLCASSEASWSGNEQFFGPGTRLTVL.

V gene TRBV6-1 combines with J gene TRBJ1-1; the D is unclear. Germline lookup yields CDR1 MNHNS and CDR2 SASEGT. V was pared by 2 bases and J by 0 bases, with 7 bases between. The CDR3 loop spans 14 amino acids. The CDR3, as DNA: TGTGCCAGCAGTGAAAGGGAGGTGAACACTGAAGCTTTCTTT. Its protein product is CASSEREVNTEAFF.

The CDR3 DNA sequence: TGTGCCAGCTCACCACCGTCGGGGGTGGTGGCCAAAAACATTCAGTACTTC. This translates into CASSPPSGVVAKNIQYF. V is TRBV18 and J is TRBJ2-4; a possible D gene is TRBD2 (6 bases). The germline V gene encodes CDR1 KGHSH and CDR2 LQKENI. V lost 0 bases, J lost 1 base, and 13 bases lay in between. The CDR3 extends over 17 amino acids.

The gene calls are TRBV6-1 and TRBJ2-7; no clear D. The V end was cut by 3 bases, the J end by 0 bases, with 15 bases between. Germline V gene data show CDR1 as MNHNS and CDR2 as SASEGT. The CDR3 consists of 16 residues. In DNA, the CDR3 is TGTGCCAGCAGTGACCCCGCCTACAGCATCTCCTACGAGCAGTACTTC. Encoded protein: CASSDPAYSISYEQYF.